The 27 T cell receptor beta chains below all came from one sample that was sequenced in a study of OX40 agonist ivuxolimab in advanced cancers. Measured with immunoSEQ multiplex PCR; TCRdb has only the in-frame clones, and not every one. The data hold around 140,000 clones, with 90% observed a single time. Sequencing was performed on CD4+ or CD8+ T cells sorted from blood, taken in a trial of the OX40 agonist ivuxolimab. These receptors were obtained from an adult with an advanced solid tumor such as melanoma, head and neck, liver or kidney cancer.

The V gene is TRBV11-2, the J gene TRBJ1-2; D is undetermined. The ends were cut back, 8 bases at V and 5 bases at J, with 15 bases in the middle. Germline values: CDR1 SGHAT, CDR2 FQNNGV. This CDR3 contains 13 residues. The CDR3 coding sequence is TGTGCCAGCGGTGGAGGTCGTGGATATGGCTACACCTTC. Its protein is CASGGGRGYGYTF.

As concerns this clone: This specimen includes other DNA sequences encoding the same CDR3. The chain couples TRBV27 to TRBJ2-2; D perhaps matches TRBD1 (5 bases). The V end lost 6 bases, the J end lost 1 base, and 12 bases lay between the germline ends. The CDR3 runs 15 residues. Germline V gives CDR1 MNHEY, CDR2 SMNVEV (reference sequence). This chain's CDR3 is CASSPTGRNTGELFF. The CDR3 nucleotides read TGTGCCAGCAGCCCAACAGGACGGAACACCGGGGAGCTGTTTTTT.

The V gene is TRBV5-1, the J gene TRBJ1-5, with 7 nucleotides matching TRBD1. The junction had 6 bases not matched to a gene; V was cut back by 0 bases and J by 6 bases. From germline, CDR1 is SGHRS and CDR2 YFSETQ. The CDR3 sequence is 15 residues long. CDR3 DNA sequence: TGCGCCAGCAGCTTGGTTGGGGACAGTGGTCAGCCCCAGCATTTT. Translated: CASSLVGDSGQPQHF.

The V call is TRBV9, the J call TRBJ1-2; 7 positions agree with TRBD1. Unmatched junction bases numbered 6, after V lost 0 bases and J lost 4 bases. The CDR3 runs 15 residues. Germline CDR1 SGDLS, CDR2 YYNGEE. The CDR3, as DNA: TGTGCCAGCAGCGTAGGTGGGACAGCGGTCTATGGCTACACCTTC. The encoded protein is CASSVGGTAVYGYTF.

The chain carries TRBV14 and TRBJ2-2; 9 nucleotides align to TRBD1. This CDR3 contains 19 residues. Unmatched junction bases numbered 8, after V lost 0 bases and J lost 0 bases. Germline V lookup: CDR1 SGHDN, CDR2 FVKESK. The CDR3 nucleotides read TGTGCCAGCAGCCAAGAGATACTACGGGACAGGGCGAACACCGGGGAGCTGTTTTTT. It translates to CASSQEILRDRANTGELFF.

V is TRBV5-1 and J is TRBJ1-2, with a possible D match to TRBD1 (5 bases). The germline CDR1 and CDR2 sequences are SGHRS and YFSETQ. The CDR3 sequence is 14 residues long. With 2 bases removed from V and 4 bases from J, the gap between germline ends came to 12 bases. The CDR3 loop reads CASSLATGGYGYTF. The CDR3 region has the DNA TGCGCCAGCAGCTTAGCTACGGGGGGCTATGGCTACACCTTC.

The gene calls are TRBV7-2 and TRBJ1-5; D unresolved. The CDR3 runs 13 residues. With 1 base removed from V and 0 bases from J, the gap between germline ends came to 1 base. Germline CDR1 and CDR2: SGHTA and FQGNSA. CDR3: CASSLDSNQPQHF. The DNA of the CDR3 is TGTGCCAGCAGCTTAGATAGCAATCAGCCCCAGCATTTT.

V is TRBV27 and J is TRBJ2-2; D ambiguous. Germline V gives CDR1 MNHEY, CDR2 SMNVEV (reference sequence). The CDR3 contains 14 residues. Trimming cost V 2 bases and J 3 bases, with 7 bases left between them. The CDR3: CASSLSRDTGELFF. The DNA for the CDR3 is TGTGCCAGCAGTTTAAGTAGAGACACCGGGGAGCTGTTTTTT.

This clone was seen just once. The chain uses TRBV7-6 and TRBJ1-1; 7 nucleotides agree with TRBD1. The V segment lost 5 bases and the J segment 4 bases; nucleotides outside the gene matches: 10. This CDR3 region has 15 residues. Germline CDR1 and CDR2: SGHVS and FNYEAQ. The CDR3 loop is CASSLAGGGGTEAFF. Here the CDR3 DNA reads TGTGCCAGCAGCCTTGCAGGGGGGGGAGGCACTGAAGCTTTCTTT. The full variable domain, with the rest looked up from reference TRBV7-6 and TRBJ1-1, is GAGVSQSPRYKVTKRGQDVALRCDPISGHVSLYWYRQALGQGPEFLTYFNYEAQQDKSGLPNDRFSAERPEGSISTLTIQRTEQRDSAMYRCASSLAGGGGTEAFFGQGTRLTVV.

The chain has TRBV5-6 and TRBJ1-5; 10 bases line up with TRBD1. The CDR3 contains 14 residues. V lost 4 bases, J lost 5 bases, and 3 bases stayed unmatched. Germline-derived CDR1 and CDR2 are SGHDT and YYEEEE. CDR3 sequence: CASSIGQGDQPQHF. For the CDR3, the DNA is TGTGCCAGCAGCATAGGACAGGGGGATCAGCCCCAGCATTTT.

The chain links TRBV7-3 to TRBJ2-1; D perhaps matches TRBD2 (6 bases). V lost 5 bases and J 4 bases, leaving 12 bases between the germline ends. The CDR3 totals 14 residues. Germline assignment: CDR1 SGHTA and CDR2 FQGTGA. The CDR3 reads CASSPRDLYNEQFF. The CDR3 nucleotides are TGTGCCAGCAGCCCCCGGGACTTGTACAATGAGCAGTTCTTC. The variable domain in full, with the rest retrieved from reference TRBV7-3 and TRBJ2-1, is GAGVSQTPSNKVTEKGKYVELRCDPISGHTALYWYRQSLGQGPEFLIYFQGTGAADDSGLPNDRFFAVRPEGSVSTLKIQRTERGDSAVYLCASSPRDLYNEQFFGPGTRLTVL.

This clone showed up just a few times. The chain combines TRBV9 with TRBJ1-1; D is perhaps TRBD1 (6 bases). The V gene's germline CDR1 is SGDLS and CDR2 YYNGEE. Trimming pared 5 bases from V and 0 bases from J, leaving 11 bases between. The CDR3 is 14 amino acids. In DNA form, the CDR3 reads TGTGCCAGCAGAGCGGGACACCTGAACACTGAAGCTTTCTTT. Encoded protein: CASRAGHLNTEAFF. Drawing the rest from reference TRBV9 and TRBJ1-1, the complete variable domain is DSGVTQTPKHLITATGQRVTLRCSPRSGDLSVYWYQQSLDQGLQFLIQYYNGEERAKGNILERFSAQQFPDLHSELNLSSLELGDSALYFCASRAGHLNTEAFFGQGTRLTVV.

This chain links TRBV5-4 with TRBJ1-1; D gene unclear. Germline CDR1 and CDR2: SGHNT and YYREEE (reference sequence). Deletions cut 2 bases from V and 0 bases from J, with 14 bases between. CDR3 length: 16 residues. The chain's CDR3 is CASSLSLRQMNTEAFF. The CDR3 DNA sequence: TGTGCCAGCAGCTTAAGTCTCAGGCAGATGAACACTGAAGCTTTCTTT. The entire variable domain, with the rest obtained from reference TRBV5-4 and TRBJ1-1, is as follows: ETGVTQSPTHLIKTRGQQVTLRCSSQSGHNTVSWYQQALGQGPQFIFQYYREEENGRGNFPPRFSGLQFPNYSSELNVNALELDDSALYLCASSLSLRQMNTEAFFGQGTRLTVV.

V usage is TRBV7-8 and J usage is TRBJ2-7; 10 nucleotides align to TRBD2. This CDR3 has 18 amino acids. CDR1 and CDR2 from the germline V gene are SGHVS and FQNEAQ. The junction had 20 bases not matched to a gene; V was cut back by 1 base and J by 11 bases. The CDR3 region has the DNA TGTGCCAGCAGCTTAGTCGGTGGTGGCGGGACTAGCGTTGGTCTTGAGTACTTC. Translating gives CASSLVGGGGTSVGLEYF.

J is TRBJ2-6 and V is TRBV7-9; D remains ambiguous. Germline loops: CDR1 SEHNR, CDR2 FQNEAQ (reference sequence). This CDR3 has 15 amino acids. V was trimmed by 1 base and J by 0 bases, leaving 4 bases between them. For the CDR3, the DNA is TGTGCCAGCAGCTTAGGGAGCTCTGGGGCCAACGTCCTGACTTTC. It encodes CASSLGSSGANVLTF.

This chain links TRBV5-4 with TRBJ2-5, with 15 bases matching TRBD2. Looked up from germline, CDR1 is SGHNT and CDR2 is YYREEE (reference sequence). Losses at the gene ends were 9 bases for V and 4 bases for J; bases not matched to a gene: 1. The CDR3 covers 13 residues. CDR3 region: CATGLAGGETQYF. The CDR3 coding sequence is TGTGCCACGGGACTAGCGGGAGGAGAGACCCAGTACTTC.

This sequence joins TRBV6-5 and TRBJ1-1; D gene uncertain. This CDR3 region has 16 residues. V lost 0 bases and J lost 0, with 11 bases in between. CDR1 and CDR2 from the germline V gene are MNHEY and SVGAGI. This CDR3 reads CASSYSGIPMNTEAFF. For the CDR3, the DNA is TGTGCCAGCAGTTACTCGGGGATACCCATGAACACTGAAGCTTTCTTT.

The chain links TRBV28 to TRBJ2-5; unclear D gene. The CDR3 is 14 residues long. V was pared by 5 bases and J by 4 bases, with 14 bases between. Germline CDR1 is MDHEN and CDR2 is SYDVKM. In DNA form, the CDR3 reads TGTGCCAGCAGTGGACCCCACGGAGCAGAGACCCAGTACTTC. Translated, it gives CASSGPHGAETQYF.

This chain joins TRBV4-3 and TRBJ2-1; D remains ambiguous. Germline values: CDR1 LGHNA, CDR2 YSLEER. This CDR3 region has 12 residues. Trimming removed 1 base from V and 7 bases from J, with 5 bases in between. The CDR3 spells CASSQVRNEQFF. CDR3 in DNA: TGCGCCAGCAGCCAAGTCAGGAATGAGCAGTTCTTC.

The rearrangement uses TRBV6-1 and TRBJ1-5; TRBD1 agrees at 7 bases. This CDR3 has 17 amino acids. Germline V CDR1 and CDR2: MNHNS, SASEGT. With 2 bases clipped from V and 4 bases from J, the junction kept 11 bases outside the gene matches. CDR3 sequence: CASSELGVGTVNQPQHF. In nucleotides, the CDR3 is TGTGCCAGCAGTGAATTGGGGGTAGGGACAGTAAATCAGCCCCAGCATTTT.

V usage is TRBV2 and J usage is TRBJ1-2; D not certain. The CDR3 has 14 amino acids. The V end was cut by 6 bases, the J end by 3 bases, with 14 bases between. Germline CDR1 and CDR2: SNHLY and FYNNEI. The CDR3 spells CASRGRPTDYGYTF. CDR3 DNA sequence: TGTGCCAGCAGGGGCAGACCGACGGACTATGGCTACACCTTC.

In nucleotides, the CDR3 is TGTGCCAGCAGGCGACAGGGGGCAGACTATGGCTACACCTTC. This gives the protein CASRRQGADYGYTF. The chain is built from TRBV7-9 and TRBJ1-2, with 10 bases aligning to TRBD1. The CDR3 is 14 amino acids. V was pared by 6 bases and J by 3 bases, with 4 bases of the junction left unmatched. CDR1 SEHNR and CDR2 FQNEAQ come from the germline V gene (reference sequence).

This rearrangement joins TRBV5-1 to TRBJ2-5; tentative D call: TRBD2 (6 bases). Germline loops: CDR1 SGHRS, CDR2 YFSETQ. This CDR3 has 15 residues. The V gene lost 4 bases and the J gene lost 0 bases, with 13 bases spanning the gap. The CDR3 DNA reads as TGCGCCAGCAGCCCCAACCCGGGAGACCAAGAGACCCAGTACTTC. Translated: CASSPNPGDQETQYF.

The chain is built from TRBV7-8 and TRBJ1-4; 7 bases map to TRBD1. From germline, CDR1 is SGHVS and CDR2 FQNEAQ. Losses at the gene ends were 5 bases for V and 2 bases for J; bases not matched to a gene: 2. The CDR3 sequence is 14 residues long. The CDR3 DNA sequence: TGTGCCAGCAGCCAGGGGGAGACTAATGAAAAACTGTTTTTT. Protein: CASSQGETNEKLFF.

V and J are TRBV6-5 and TRBJ2-4; D might be TRBD1 or TRBD2, each matching 5 bases. CDR1 and CDR2 from the germline V gene are MNHEY and SVGAGI. The CDR3 is 13 amino acids. V was shortened by 5 bases and J by 4 bases, with 9 bases between the two germline ends. The CDR3 DNA reads TGTGCCAGCAGTACGGGACCTAAAAACATTCAGTACTTC. It encodes CASSTGPKNIQYF.

The chain carries TRBV15 and TRBJ2-2; possibly TRBD2 for D (5 bases). Germline V gene sequence: CDR1 LNHNV, CDR2 YYDKDF (reference sequence). The CDR3 contains 15 residues. The ends were cut back, 6 bases at V and 4 bases at J, with 15 bases in the middle. As DNA, the CDR3 is TGTGCCACCAGAGTGGCTAGCTTGAGCACCGGGGAGCTGTTTTTT. Protein: CATRVASLSTGELFF.

V and J are TRBV28 and TRBJ2-7; D ambiguous. The CDR3 runs 16 residues. V was shortened by 4 bases and J by 0 bases, with 16 bases between the two germline ends. CDR1 MDHEN and CDR2 SYDVKM come from the germline V gene. CDR3 nucleotides: TGTGCCAGCAGTTCCCTCTCCGACACGATCTCCTACGAGCAGTACTTC. Amino acid sequence: CASSSLSDTISYEQYF.